This T cell receptor beta chain was identified in a study of early T cells in non-severe SARS-CoV-2 infection. This clonotype occurred many times. The CDR3 sequence is 15 residues long. V was cut by 5 bases and J by 0 bases, with 13 bases left in between. Germline values: CDR1 SGHTA, CDR2 FQGNSA. Individually, cDNA molecules had unique molecular identifiers attached to them. MiXCR, applied by TCRdb to the 5' RACE reads, yields one record per CDR3 protein. This sample has tens of thousands of distinct CDR3 sequences, with 4.9% found just once. This TCR derives from an adult who was a healthcare worker with PCR-confirmed SARS-CoV-2 infection or an uninfected control (not recorded which). Material for sequencing was whole blood. J is TRBJ1-2 and V is TRBV7-2; D is ambiguous. CDR3 sequence reads: CASSLAAQTNYGYTF. CDR3 DNA sequence: TGTGCCAGCAGCCTCGCCGCCCAAACTAACTATGGCTACACCTTC.